This TCR beta chain appears in the sequencing data of a study of T cells in Graves' hyperthyroidism and ophthalmopathy. Regions amplified from RNA transcripts were the TCR beta CDR3 regions. HTBI primers were employed in a first-round RT-PCR of the TCR CDR3. TCRdb analysed the multiplex PCR reads with MiXCR anew, one entry per CDR3 protein. The table has more than 300,000 distinct CDR3 sequences, approximately 18% seen once. This clonotype has just a few counts. Antigen unknown. The germline gene is not matched at one end of the junction; a read error may be the cause. The CDR3 is 15 amino acids. Germline V CDR1 and CDR2: MNHEY, SMNVEV (reference sequence). The blood sample predates any ophthalmopathy symptoms, coming from first hyperthyroidism diagnosis. Cells are PBMCs isolated from about 10 ml of fresh blood. Findings and caveats of the study: A 13 V-J model separated ophthalmopathy from stable hyperthyroidism. In validation, the model predicted ophthalmopathy. These predictions came a median roughly 6 months before onset.

This sequence joins TRBV27 and TRBJ2-2, with D perhaps given as TRBD1 or TRBD2 (5 bases each). The sequenced sample consisted of blood. The TCR originated in a woman aged 25 to 45 with Graves' hyperthyroidism that later progressed to Graves' ophthalmopathy. CDR3 protein: CASSPFQGLAGELVF. The CDR3 DNA is TGTGCCAGCAGCCCTTTCCAGGGTCTGGCCGGGGAGCTGGTTTTT.